The sample holds many counts of the clone carrying this T cell receptor (beta chain). What it binds is not known. These data belong to a study of T cell repertoires in cytomegalovirus infection. In the study overall: Indications of both CMV infection and matching HLA type were provided by public TCR beta signatures.

In TCRdb, the reads were re-called with MiXCR into one record per CDR3 protein. The sample includes hundreds of thousands of distinct CDR3 sequences, 20% to 30% seen only once; the top ten take 6.5% to 10%. Germline assignment: CDR1 SEHNR and CDR2 FQNEAQ (reference sequence). The ends were cut back, 1 base at V and 4 bases at J, with 4 bases in the middle. The CDR3 contains 13 residues. Study findings and constraints: Carriage of CMV together with the relevant HLA was identifiable through cumulative public TCR beta family frequency. Clonotype analysis showed dominance of the ex vivo response by HLA-C-restricted CMV-specific TCR beta clonotypes.

Sample: CD8+ T cells from PBMCs. The TCR originated in a human donor in good health (CMV status not recorded). Some clones in this sample may be carry-over from other donors' samples. V is TRBV7-9 and J is TRBJ2-2; D uncertain. In DNA, the CDR3 is TGTGCCAGCAGCTTAGGTGGCACCGGGGAGCTGTTTTTT. As protein: CASSLGGTGELFF.